Shown below are 25 T cell receptor beta chains from a single sample sequenced in a study of T cell changes during pregnancy in multiple sclerosis. Sequencing was performed with immunoSEQ multiplex PCR; in TCRdb, only in-frame clones are kept and a portion is missing. The sample holds 40,000 or so clones; roughly nine tenths are singletons and the top ten take about 7.8%. This specimen consisted of CD8+ T cells from peripheral blood mononuclear cells, obtained before pregnancy. All receptors come from a female donor with multiple sclerosis, enrolled in a pregnancy study.

The chain carries TRBV19 and TRBJ2-3, with TRBD1 matching over 11 bases. The germline gives CDR1 LNHDA, CDR2 SQIVND (reference sequence). V trimming: 6 bases; J trimming: 3 bases; junction bases outside the gene matches: 5. This CDR3 has 15 amino acids. CDR3 loop: CASSLGQGVTDTQYF. The CDR3, as DNA: TGTGCCAGTAGCCTGGGACAGGGGGTAACAGATACGCAGTATTTT.

Concerning this clone: A much larger clone lies one base from this, so it may be a read error. This specimen includes other DNA sequences encoding the same CDR3. This sequence joins TRBV2 and TRBJ1-1; D remains ambiguous. The CDR3 runs 14 residues. V lost 2 bases to trimming and J lost 0 bases, with 7 bases between them. CDR1 is SNHLY, CDR2 FYNNEI, per germline. Here the CDR3 DNA reads TGTGCCAGCAGTGAACCAAAAATGAACACTGAAGCTTTCTTT. Translated, it gives CASSEPKMNTEAFF. Using reference TRBV2 and TRBJ1-1 for the parts outside the CDR3, the full variable domain is EPEVTQTPSHQVTQMGQEVILRCVPISNHLYFYWYRQILGQKVEFLVSFYNNEISEKSEIFDDQFSVERPDGSNFTLKIRSTKLEDSAMYFCASSEPKMNTEAFFGQGTRLTVV.

The chain combines TRBV7-6 with TRBJ2-1, with 9 positions matching TRBD1. V lost 1 base and J lost 9; bases outside the gene matches: 4. CDR1 and CDR2 (germline): SGHVS, FNYEAQ. The CDR3 contains 14 residues. CDR3 protein: CASSLVGTGSEQFF. The CDR3 DNA reads TGTGCCAGCAGCTTAGTTGGGACAGGGAGTGAGCAGTTCTTC.

V is TRBV6-4 and J is TRBJ1-1; 9 nucleotides align to TRBD1. Trimming cost V 3 bases and J 6 bases; bases outside gene matches: 8. The CDR3 has 15 amino acids. The germline V gene encodes CDR1 MRHNA and CDR2 SNTAGT. The CDR3 region has the DNA TGTGCCAGCAGTGAAGGCCCGGGACAGGGTTCTGAAGCTTTCTTT. It encodes CASSEGPGQGSEAFF.

The chain uses TRBV4-1 and TRBJ2-2; TRBD1 might be the D (6 bases). Trimming removed 3 bases at V and 7 bases at J, with 9 bases between. The CDR3 has 13 amino acids. Germline CDR1 and CDR2: MGHRA and YSYEKL. CDR3: CASSQAGVGELFF. The DNA of the CDR3 is TGCGCCAGCAGCCAGGCAGGGGTCGGGGAGCTGTTTTTT.

V and J are TRBV4-1 and TRBJ2-7; D remains ambiguous. CDR3 length: 14 residues. Germline V gives CDR1 MGHRA, CDR2 YSYEKL. Trimming cost V 6 bases and J 3 bases, with 15 bases left between them. In DNA, the CDR3 is TGCGCCAGCAGTCTCCCCGGGTTGAGCTACGAGCAGTACTTC. This translates into CASSLPGLSYEQYF.

V gene TRBV19 combines with J gene TRBJ2-3; 8 bases map to TRBD2. The J segment lost 6 bases and the V segment lost 1 base, leaving 9 bases of the junction unmatched. CDR3 length equals 16 residues. CDR1 and CDR2 (germline): LNHDA, SQIVND (reference sequence). The CDR3 DNA follows: TGTGCCAGTAGTATAGCGGGACTAGTACCCGGGGATACGCAGTATTTT. It is translated as CASSIAGLVPGDTQYF.

Of note for this clone: Mismatch with germline at one junction end may stem from a read error. The chain couples TRBV2 to TRBJ2-7, with D possibly matching TRBD1 (5 bases). The CDR3 covers 11 residues. The germline gives CDR1 SNHLY, CDR2 FYNNEI. CDR3 bases: TGTGCCAGCAGTGGCTCGACCCTGGGGCGCTTC. As protein: CASSGSTLGRF.

The chain joins TRBV2 to TRBJ2-2; D might be TRBD1 (6 bases). Germline CDR1 SNHLY, CDR2 FYNNEI. The CDR3 is made up of 14 amino acids. The germline V and J ends were trimmed by 3 bases and 7 bases, with 12 bases remaining between them. Here the CDR3 DNA reads TGTGCCAGCAGTGAGAGGGGGTATATCGGGGAGCTGTTTTTT. This sequence encodes CASSERGYIGELFF.

This chain uses TRBV4-3 with TRBJ2-7; 7 nucleotides align to TRBD2. Germline V gene lookup returns CDR1 LGHNA and CDR2 YSLEER. This CDR3 is built from 15 residues. V lost 0 bases and J lost 2; bases outside the gene matches: 4. In DNA, the CDR3 is TGCGCCAGCAGCCAAGAGGCTAGCGGCGCCTACGAGCAGTACTTC. Translating gives CASSQEASGAYEQYF.

This chain links TRBV6-1 with TRBJ1-4, with 7 bases fitting TRBD1. Losses at the gene ends were 4 bases for V and 7 bases for J; bases not matched to a gene: 12. Germline values: CDR1 MNHNS, CDR2 SASEGT. This CDR3 has 16 amino acids. CDR3 amino acids: CASSGRGQKLGEKLFF. DNA of the CDR3: TGTGCCAGCAGTGGGAGGGGACAGAAGTTGGGTGAAAAACTGTTTTTT.

The CDR3 bases are TGTGCCAGCAGCAACCCAAACAGGGACTACGAGCAGTACTTC. This sequence encodes CASSNPNRDYEQYF. This rearrangement joins TRBV7-9 to TRBJ2-7; perhaps TRBD1 as D (6 bases). There are 14 residues in the CDR3. V lost 5 bases and J lost 3, with 14 bases in between. CDR1 and CDR2 (germline): SEHNR, FQNEAQ (reference sequence).

This chain links TRBV29-1 with TRBJ2-1; 8 bases fit TRBD2. V trimming: 6 bases; J trimming: 7 bases; junction bases outside the gene matches: 14. The CDR3 extends over 15 amino acids. Per the germline V gene, CDR1 is SQVTM and CDR2 is ANQGSEA. The CDR3 protein is CSVPPAAGGYNEQFF. CDR3 DNA sequence: TGCAGCGTGCCCCCCGCCGCGGGGGGTTATAATGAGCAGTTCTTC.

This chain links TRBV9 with TRBJ1-4; a possible D gene is TRBD1 (5 bases). Germline V gene sequence: CDR1 SGDLS, CDR2 YYNGEE. The V gene lost 2 bases and the J gene lost 3 bases, with 8 bases spanning the gap. The CDR3 length is 14 residues. CDR3 amino acids: CASSVTGSNEKLFF. For the CDR3, the DNA is TGTGCCAGCAGCGTCACAGGTTCTAATGAAAAACTGTTTTTT. Drawing the rest from reference TRBV9 and TRBJ1-4, the complete variable domain is DSGVTQTPKHLITATGQRVTLRCSPRSGDLSVYWYQQSLDQGLQFLIQYYNGEERAKGNILERFSAQQFPDLHSELNLSSLELGDSALYFCASSVTGSNEKLFFGSGTQLSVL.

The V gene is TRBV5-4, the J gene TRBJ2-4; TRBD2 might be the D (6 bases). V gave up 1 base and J gave up 8 bases, with 16 bases separating them. In germline, CDR1 is SGHNT, CDR2 YYREEE (reference sequence). This CDR3 is 15 amino acids long. CDR3: CASSLYRGIEDIQYF. In DNA, the CDR3 is TGTGCCAGCAGCTTGTACCGGGGGATAGAAGACATTCAGTACTTC.

This clone was detected a few times. J is TRBJ1-4 and V is TRBV25-1; 8 nucleotides line up with TRBD1. Germline CDR1 reads MGHDK; CDR2 reads SYGVNS. The CDR3 is made up of 14 amino acids. Trimming at V came to 5 bases and at J to 7 bases, leaving 6 bases not matched to a gene. CDR3 protein: CASSLTGVVEKLFF. The CDR3 DNA is TGTGCCAGCAGTTTGACAGGGGTGGTTGAAAAACTGTTTTTT.

This chain uses TRBV5-1 with TRBJ2-1; 13 bases fit TRBD2. CDR1 SGHRS and CDR2 YFSETQ come from the germline V gene. J was trimmed by 7 bases and V by 7 bases; bases with no gene match: 20. The length of the CDR3 is 19 residues. CDR3 DNA sequence: TGCGCCAGCTGTAATGGTACTAGCGGGAGGGGAATATATACAAATGAGCAGTTCTTC. Residues: CASCNGTSGRGIYTNEQFF.

The chain couples TRBV19 to TRBJ2-1; D is perhaps TRBD1 (6 bases). The CDR3 covers 16 residues. Germline CDR1 reads LNHDA; CDR2 reads SQIVND (reference sequence). Trimming stripped 5 bases from V and 0 bases from J, with 14 bases between. CDR3 in DNA: TGTGCCAGTAGTGCAGGGGTCGTAAGCTCCTACAATGAGCAGTTCTTC. This encodes CASSAGVVSSYNEQFF.

V usage is TRBV28 and J usage is TRBJ2-1; tentatively, D is TRBD2 (6 bases). V was clipped by 4 bases and J by 2 bases, with 12 bases between them. CDR1 and CDR2 from the germline V gene are MDHEN and SYDVKM. The CDR3 has 15 residues. The CDR3 protein is CASSSSSVAYNEQFF. For the CDR3, the DNA is TGTGCCAGCAGTTCCTCTAGCGTAGCCTACAATGAGCAGTTCTTC. Looking up the rest from reference TRBV28 and TRBJ2-1 gives the full variable domain: DVKVTQSSRYLVKRTGEKVFLECVQDMDHENMFWYRQDPGLGLRLIYFSYDVKMKEKGDIPEGYSVSREKKERFSLILESASTNQTSMYLCASSSSSVAYNEQFFGPGTRLTVL.

The chain carries TRBV30 and TRBJ1-4; weak D call: TRBD1 (5 bases). Germline CDR1 and CDR2: GTSNPN and SVGIG (reference sequence). Trimming pared 0 bases from V and 7 bases from J, leaving 18 bases between. The CDR3 runs to 16 residues. CDR3 amino acids: CAWSVPDFGGIEKLFF. CDR3 in DNA: TGTGCCTGGAGTGTACCTGACTTCGGGGGTATTGAAAAACTGTTTTTT.

The V and J genes are TRBV7-8 and TRBJ2-5; D possibly corresponds to TRBD1 (6 bases). CDR1 SGHVS and CDR2 FQNEAQ come from the germline V gene. This CDR3 contains 15 residues. Between the trimmed V and J ends, which lost 2 bases and 0 bases, there was a span of 10 bases. CDR3 residues: CASSLITGYQETQYF. CDR3 DNA sequence: TGTGCCAGCAGCTTAATTACAGGGTACCAAGAGACCCAGTACTTC.

The J gene is TRBJ1-1, the V gene TRBV15; possibly TRBD1 for D (5 bases). The V end lost 0 bases, the J end lost 3 bases, and 11 bases lay between the germline ends. Germline V CDR1 and CDR2: LNHNV, YYDKDF (reference sequence). CDR3 length: 15 residues. The CDR3 region is CATSRDGWGDTEAFF. The DNA for the CDR3 is TGTGCCACCAGCAGAGATGGTTGGGGGGACACTGAAGCTTTCTTT.

CDR3 sequence (DNA): TGTGCCAGTAGTATCACCGGCGGATCCTACGAGCAGTACTTC. Its translation is CASSITGGSYEQYF. The V call is TRBV19, the J call TRBJ2-7; D gene uncertain. V was trimmed by 3 bases and J by 1 base, leaving 10 bases between them. The CDR3 has 14 residues. The germline V gene encodes CDR1 LNHDA and CDR2 SQIVND (reference sequence).

V usage is TRBV29-1 and J usage is TRBJ2-1; TRBD2 matches at 10 bases. This CDR3 spans 14 amino acids. Germline V gene data show CDR1 as SQVTM and CDR2 as ANQGSEA. After removal of 7 bases from V and 0 bases from J, the junction contained 3 bases not matched to a gene. CDR3 protein: CSASGSNSYNEQFF. In DNA, the CDR3 is TGCAGCGCTAGCGGGAGTAACTCCTACAATGAGCAGTTCTTC.

This clone has only one observation. The chain links TRBV18 to TRBJ1-2; maybe TRBD1 (5 bases). The CDR3 sequence is 16 residues long. From germline, CDR1 is KGHSH and CDR2 LQKENI. V was pared by 2 bases and J by 3 bases, with 16 bases between. CDR3 sequence reads: CASSPEAVGGYYGYTF. Here the CDR3 DNA reads TGTGCCAGCTCACCAGAAGCAGTCGGGGGGTACTATGGCTACACCTTC.